One sample yielded the 22 T cell receptor beta chains listed below, sequenced in a study of blood T cells in healthy people across ages. The use of a sample-barcoded 5' primer and a J-beta primer mix characterized a second PCR of about 7 to 12 cycles. TCRdb processed the 5' RACE reads anew with MiXCR; each CDR3 protein has one entry. Counted here are some 1,000,000 distinct CDR3 sequences, around 25% occurring once; the ten biggest clones make up about 0.72%. The sample was also reused in another study, on T cells of mothers and their children.

The sequenced sample was blood. The receptors come from a girl aged 2-10 years in good health.

The V call is TRBV7-2, the J call TRBJ1-1; no firm D call. Trimming stripped 5 bases from V and 8 bases from J, with 18 bases between. The CDR3 length is 14 residues. The germline gives CDR1 SGHTA, CDR2 FQGNSA. CDR3 bases: TGTGCCAGCAGCGTTGGAGGTATGGGTTTCGAAGCTTTCTTT. Translating gives CASSVGGMGFEAFF.

The genes are TRBV11-2 and TRBJ2-1; TRBD1 is a possible D gene (6 bases). The germline V and J ends were trimmed by 1 base and 4 bases, with 20 bases remaining between them. CDR1 and CDR2 from the germline V gene are SGHAT and FQNNGV. CDR3 length: 18 amino acids. This CDR3 is CASSLVMVWGQGYNEQFF. DNA for the CDR3: TGTGCCAGCAGCTTAGTTATGGTGTGGGGCCAGGGGTACAATGAGCAGTTCTTC.

In its sample, this clonotype was seen a few times. V and J are TRBV24-1 and TRBJ2-1, with D unresolved. Looked up from germline, CDR1 is KGHDR and CDR2 is SFDVKD. V shed 2 bases and J shed 12 bases, with 19 bases lying between them. The CDR3 extends over 15 amino acids. This CDR3 is CATSDYSRPQGRQFF. As DNA, the CDR3 is TGTGCCACCAGTGATTATAGTCGACCCCAAGGACGGCAGTTCTTC.

This clonotype was detected a few times. The chain recombines TRBV7-2 with TRBJ2-7, with TRBD2 identical over 11 bases. In germline, CDR1 is SGHTA, CDR2 FQGNSA. Losses at the gene ends were 5 bases for V and 1 base for J; bases not matched to a gene: 4. This CDR3 has 15 residues. CDR3 nucleotide sequence: TGTGCCAGCAGCAATAGCGGGGGGGCTTCCTACGAGCAGTACTTC. The encoded protein is CASSNSGGASYEQYF.

The table lists this clonotype with a count of one. The rearrangement joins TRBV7-2 to TRBJ2-7; 7 positions match TRBD2. Germline lookup yields CDR1 SGHTA and CDR2 FQGNSA. The CDR3 consists of 14 residues. V shed 3 bases, J shed 2 bases, and the junction held 4 bases outside the gene matches. CDR3 sequence reads: CASSFRTRPYEQYF. Written as DNA, the CDR3 is TGTGCCAGCAGCTTTCGGACTAGACCCTACGAGCAGTACTTC.

CDR3 region: CASSYGWGDEQYF. Written as DNA, the CDR3 is TGTGCCAGCAGTTACGGTTGGGGGGACGAGCAGTACTTC. V usage is TRBV6-5 and J usage is TRBJ2-7, with D possibly being TRBD2 (6 bases). Germline V gene data show CDR1 as MNHEY and CDR2 as SVGAGI. Trimming left V 2 bases short and J 5 bases short, with 10 bases between. The CDR3 is made up of 13 amino acids.

This clonotype was seen more than once but under ten times. The chain has TRBV4-2 and TRBJ2-5; possibly TRBD1 or TRBD2 for D (5 bases each). The J call may be faulty, since TRBJ2-7 better matches the DNA end. Germline loops: CDR1 LGHNA, CDR2 YNFKEQ. This CDR3 contains 16 residues. The CDR3 is CASSQVIRDALYEQYF. CDR3 coding DNA: TGTGCCAGCAGCCAAGTCATCCGGGACGCCTTATACGAGCAGTACTTC.

Points on this clonotype: A read error may account for a junction end that differs from germline. The chain uses TRBV14 and TRBJ2-5, with D uncertain. The J call could be wrong; TRBJ2-1 is a better fit for the DNA end. The CDR3 sequence is 12 residues long. Per the germline V gene, CDR1 is SGHDN and CDR2 is FVKESK. The CDR3 region is CTSSQSQNEQFF. The DNA of the CDR3 is TGTACCAGCAGCCAGAGTCAGAATGAGCAGTTCTTC.

This clonotype was found a few times. This chain joins TRBV12-5 and TRBJ2-1; no clear D gene. The CDR3 has 15 residues. Trimming pared 3 bases from V and 3 bases from J, leaving 12 bases between. CDR1 and CDR2 (germline): LGHNT, FRNRAP. This CDR3 is CASGFVQPGYNEQFF. The CDR3 coding sequence is TGTGCTAGTGGTTTCGTACAACCGGGCTACAATGAGCAGTTCTTC.

The table lists this clonotype with a few counts. The J gene is TRBJ1-2, the V gene TRBV14; TRBD1 might be the D (5 bases). Germline assignment: CDR1 SGHDN and CDR2 FVKESK. The CDR3 runs to 16 residues. V dropped 1 base and J dropped 10 bases, with 22 bases sitting between them. CDR3 sequence: CASSQGSTGTAAFYTF. The CDR3, as DNA: TGTGCCAGCAGCCAAGGGTCGACCGGGACCGCCGCGTTCTACACCTTC.

The chain joins TRBV11-1 to TRBJ2-4; D might be TRBD2 (5 bases). V lost 3 bases to trimming and J lost 7 bases, with 16 bases between them. Germline V CDR1 and CDR2: SGHAT, FQDESV (reference sequence). CDR3 length: 15 residues. CDR3 DNA: TGTGCCAGCAGCTTTGATTCGGGGAGCCCTAACATTCAGTACTTC. Translating gives CASSFDSGSPNIQYF.

The table lists this clonotype with a few counts. The chain links TRBV4-3 to TRBJ2-7; the D call may be TRBD1 or TRBD2 (5 bases each). The J call may be incorrect, as the DNA end agrees better with TRBJ2-1. CDR3 length equals 19 residues. Germline lookup yields CDR1 LGHNA and CDR2 YSLEER. CDR3: CASSQESGVRALPYNEQFF. The CDR3 DNA reads as TGCGCCAGCAGCCAAGAAAGCGGCGTCAGGGCGTTACCCTACAATGAGCAGTTCTTC.

The chain has TRBV10-3 and TRBJ2-5; D is unresolved. This CDR3 has 13 residues. V was pared by 3 bases and J by 2 bases, with 7 bases between. CDR1 is ENHRY, CDR2 SYGVKD, per germline. CDR3 loop: CAISDTRQETQYF. In DNA, the CDR3 is TGTGCCATCAGTGATACTCGGCAAGAGACCCAGTACTTC.

The V call is TRBV5-4, the J call TRBJ1-1, with 7 bases matching TRBD1. The CDR3 is 15 amino acids. Germline V gives CDR1 SGHNT, CDR2 YYREEE (reference sequence). V dropped 4 bases and J dropped 1; count of bases not matched to a gene: 7. As DNA, the CDR3 is TGTGCCAGCAGCGGCTCGGACAGGAGGAACACTGAAGCTTTCTTT. This translates into CASSGSDRRNTEAFF.

This clonotype was detected a few times. The rearrangement joins TRBV3-1 to TRBJ2-3; D not certain. The CDR3 sequence is 16 residues long. The germline gives CDR1 LGHDT, CDR2 YNNKEL (reference sequence). The ends were cut back, 1 base at V and 6 bases at J, with 17 bases in the middle. In nucleotides, the CDR3 is TGTGCCAGCAGCCAAGTATTAGCAGTCCACACGGATACGCAGTATTTT. Encoded protein: CASSQVLAVHTDTQYF.

This clonotype was counted a few times. The chain links TRBV29-1 to TRBJ1-1; D is uncertain. Germline CDR1 reads SQVTM; CDR2 reads ANQGSEA. Trimming took off 5 bases at V and 3 bases at J, with 16 bases between the two ends. The CDR3 runs 14 residues. This chain's CDR3 is CSVCLRLPDTEAFF. The CDR3 DNA follows: TGCAGCGTTTGCCTCCGCCTTCCTGACACTGAAGCTTTCTTT.

The chain recombines TRBV29-1 with TRBJ2-3, with D uncertain. Germline V CDR1 and CDR2: SQVTM, ANQGSEA. Trimming stripped 7 bases from V and 4 bases from J, with 15 bases between. The CDR3 extends over 13 amino acids. CDR3: CSAGSVLSDTQYF. The CDR3 DNA is TGCAGCGCCGGAAGTGTCCTATCAGATACGCAGTATTTT.

This clonotype was counted a few times. The V call is TRBV7-6, the J call TRBJ2-7, with D perhaps TRBD1 or TRBD2 (5 bases each). Trimming left V 4 bases short and J 2 bases short, with 15 bases between. Looked up from germline, CDR1 is SGHVS and CDR2 is FNYEAQ. This CDR3 is built from 15 residues. The CDR3 protein is CASSSSWGTTYEQYF. The CDR3 DNA reads TGTGCCAGCAGCTCCAGTTGGGGGACCACCTACGAGCAGTACTTC.

The chain couples TRBV9 to TRBJ2-5; D remains ambiguous. The tail of the sequence fits TRBJ2-1 better, so the J call may be wrong. The CDR3 is 15 amino acids. Germline V gene lookup returns CDR1 SGDLS and CDR2 YYNGEE. CDR3 DNA: TGTGCCAGCAGCGTAGGTAGCAACCCGATGAATGAGCAGTTCTTC. Translation gives CASSVGSNPMNEQFF.

This clonotype occurred a few times. J is TRBJ2-5 and V is TRBV9; D not certain. This CDR3 region has 16 residues. V dropped 0 bases and J dropped 5 bases, with 17 bases sitting between them. CDR1 is SGDLS and CDR2 is YYNGEE in the germline V gene. The CDR3 loop reads CASSVVETASKETQYF. DNA of the CDR3: TGTGCCAGCAGCGTAGTTGAGACTGCCAGCAAGGAGACCCAGTACTTC.

This sequence joins TRBV4-2 and TRBJ1-2; unclear D gene. V lost 0 bases and J lost 7, with 18 bases in between. Germline CDR1 is LGHNA and CDR2 is YNFKEQ. The CDR3 is 16 amino acids. CDR3 sequence reads: CASSQDHADPFPGYTF. The DNA for the CDR3 is TGTGCCAGCAGCCAAGATCACGCCGACCCCTTTCCTGGCTACACCTTC.

V and J are TRBV28 and TRBJ2-2; weak D call: TRBD2 (5 bases). Looked up from germline, CDR1 is MDHEN and CDR2 is SYDVKM. Deletions cut 4 bases from V and 6 bases from J, with 15 bases between. This CDR3 has 15 amino acids. The chain's CDR3 is CASSSRGWASGELFF. The CDR3, as DNA: TGTGCCAGCAGTTCTCGGGGTTGGGCTTCCGGGGAGCTGTTTTTT.